This entry features one T cell receptor (beta chain) sequence. No antigen is known for it. This sample was taken from a study of blood T cells in healthy people across ages. Per germline, CDR1 MNHNS and CDR2 SASEGT. The CDR3 is made up of 17 amino acids. V was pared by 6 bases and J by 2 bases, with 22 bases between. PCR was performed a second time for roughly 6 to 12 cycles using a sample-barcoded 5' primer and a J-beta primer mix. Each CDR3 protein is one row after TCRdb ran MiXCR on the 5' RACE reads. The table records roughly 800,000 distinct CDR3 sequences, 58% of them present only once. Russia was home to the donors, healthy Caucasian individuals aged roughly 6 to 90. PBMCs, at least 6 million per sample, were isolated. Whole-study findings and limits: Long-lived donors had more naive CD4+ cells and higher diversity than aged donors.

Material for sequencing was blood. This TCR was sampled from a man in his thirties or forties in good health. This chain joins TRBV6-1 and TRBJ2-5, with D perhaps being TRBD1 or TRBD2 (5 bases each). This CDR3 reads CASRRSPGPFPQETQYF. In DNA form, the CDR3 reads TGTGCCAGCAGAAGGTCCCCGGGACCTTTCCCACAAGAGACCCAGTACTTC.